This T cell receptor beta chain was identified in a study of cytomegalovirus exposure and HLA in healthy donors. General observations from the study: A later look showed TCR association rates differing by HLA locus, highest for DRB1 and lowest for HLA-C.

CDR3 length equals 13 residues. CDR1 SGHTA and CDR2 FQGNSA come from the germline V gene. Deletions cut 5 bases from V and 1 base from J, with 8 bases between. The PCR contained 60 Vbeta and 13 Jbeta primers. Assay used: immunoSEQ multiplex PCR; TCRdb lists only in-frame clones, some missing. The sample lists about 65,000 clones, 62% occurring once. On this clone: As yet, its antigen is unknown.

Sequencing was done on a sample of PBMCs. The chain recombines TRBV7-2 with TRBJ1-1; no reliable D call. This receptor was identified in a young man in good health and CMV-seronegative. CDR3 in DNA: TGTGCCAGCAGCCCCGCGGGGAACACTGAAGCTTTCTTT. As protein: CASSPAGNTEAFF.